This TCR beta chain stems from a study of beta chain features in type 1 diabetes. Germline assignment: CDR1 SGHTA and CDR2 FQGTGA. Trimming took 6 bases from V and 1 from J; bases not matched to a gene: 6. The CDR3 covers 15 residues. Comment on this clone: Its specificity is not known.

Expressed TCRB transcripts were sequenced after all isolated RNA was converted to cDNA. Average reads for naive, central memory and regulatory T cell samples were about 3.57 million. This table comes from immunoSEQ multiplex PCR, and its TCRdb copy is limited to in-frame clones, with some not included. The repertoire holds 240,000 or so clones, 20% seen once, with 0.028% in the top ten. Notes on the study in general: A moderate, significant TCRB CDR3 shortening appeared in type 1 diabetes across four CD4+ subsets. Individuals with type 1 diabetes displayed fewer insertions and more deletions at VDJ junctions. Compared to healthy donors, patients appeared to have naive, central memory and Treg TCRB repertoires that were more alike.

Sorting of CD4+ naive, central memory, regulatory and stem cell-like memory cells was performed via CD45RO/CCR7/CD25/CD127/CD95/CD27. The gene calls are TRBV7-3 and TRBJ2-5, with TRBD1 identical over 9 bases. The sequence came from a woman aged 40 to 50 with type 1 diabetes. Sample: naive CD4+ T cells from blood. The CDR3 DNA reads TGTGCCAGCAGTTCCGGGACAGGGCCCCAAGAGACCCAGTACTTC. As protein: CASSSGTGPQETQYF. The full variable domain, in which reference TRBV7-3 and TRBJ2-5 provide the parts outside the CDR3, is GAGVSQTPSNKVTEKGKYVELRCDPISGHTALYWYRQSLGQGPEFLIYFQGTGAADDSGLPNDRFFAVRPEGSVSTLKIQRTERGDSAVYLCASSSGTGPQETQYFGPGTRLLVL.